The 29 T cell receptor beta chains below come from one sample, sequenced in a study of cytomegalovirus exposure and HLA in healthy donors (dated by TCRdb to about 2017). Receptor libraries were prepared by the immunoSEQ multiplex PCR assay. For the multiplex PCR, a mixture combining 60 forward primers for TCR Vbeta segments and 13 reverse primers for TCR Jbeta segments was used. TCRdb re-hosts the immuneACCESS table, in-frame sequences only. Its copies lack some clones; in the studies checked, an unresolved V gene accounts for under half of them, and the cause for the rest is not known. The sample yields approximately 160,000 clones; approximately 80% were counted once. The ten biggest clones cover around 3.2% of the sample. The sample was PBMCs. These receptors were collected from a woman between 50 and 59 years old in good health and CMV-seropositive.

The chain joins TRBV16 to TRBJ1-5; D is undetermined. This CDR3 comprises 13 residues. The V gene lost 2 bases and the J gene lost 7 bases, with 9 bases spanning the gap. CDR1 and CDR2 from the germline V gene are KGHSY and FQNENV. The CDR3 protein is CASSQSGSQPQHF. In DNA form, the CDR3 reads TGTGCCAGCAGCCAAAGCGGGTCCCAGCCCCAGCATTTT.

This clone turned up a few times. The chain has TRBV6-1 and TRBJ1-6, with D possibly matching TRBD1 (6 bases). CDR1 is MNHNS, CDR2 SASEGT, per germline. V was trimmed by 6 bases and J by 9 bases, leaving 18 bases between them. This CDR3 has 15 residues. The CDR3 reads CASRYQGDIISPLHF. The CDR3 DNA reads TGTGCCAGCAGGTACCAAGGGGACATAATTTCACCCCTCCACTTT.

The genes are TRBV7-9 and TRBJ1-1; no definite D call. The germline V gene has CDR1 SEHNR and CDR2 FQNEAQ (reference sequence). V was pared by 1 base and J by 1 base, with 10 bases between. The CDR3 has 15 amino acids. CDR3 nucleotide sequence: TGTGCCAGCAGCTTAGACCCTGACTCGAACACTGAAGCTTTCTTT. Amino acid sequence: CASSLDPDSNTEAFF.

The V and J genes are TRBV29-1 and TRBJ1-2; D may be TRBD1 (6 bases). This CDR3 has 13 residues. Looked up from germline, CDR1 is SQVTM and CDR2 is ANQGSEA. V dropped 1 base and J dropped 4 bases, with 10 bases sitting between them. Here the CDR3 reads CSVEVGAGYGYTF. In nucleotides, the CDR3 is TGCAGCGTTGAAGTGGGGGCGGGCTATGGCTACACCTTC.

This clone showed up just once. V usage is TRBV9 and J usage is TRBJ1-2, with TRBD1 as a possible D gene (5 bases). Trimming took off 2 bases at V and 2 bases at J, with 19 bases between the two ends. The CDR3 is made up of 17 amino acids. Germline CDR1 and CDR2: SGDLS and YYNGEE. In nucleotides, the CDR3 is TGTGCCAGCAGCGTGGGGGGTGCCCTAGGTTTAAACTATGGCTACACCTTC. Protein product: CASSVGGALGLNYGYTF.

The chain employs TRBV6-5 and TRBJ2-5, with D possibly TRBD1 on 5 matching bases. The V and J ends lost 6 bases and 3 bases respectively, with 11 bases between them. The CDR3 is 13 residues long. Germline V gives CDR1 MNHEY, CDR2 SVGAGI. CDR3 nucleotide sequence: TGTGCCAGCAGAATAACAGGAGAAGAGACCCAGTACTTC. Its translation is CASRITGEETQYF.

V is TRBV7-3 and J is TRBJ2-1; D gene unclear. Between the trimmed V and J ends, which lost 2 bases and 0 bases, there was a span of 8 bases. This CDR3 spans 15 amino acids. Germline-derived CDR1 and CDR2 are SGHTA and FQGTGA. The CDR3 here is CASSLERYSYNEQFF. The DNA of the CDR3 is TGTGCCAGCAGCTTAGAGCGCTACTCCTACAATGAGCAGTTCTTC.

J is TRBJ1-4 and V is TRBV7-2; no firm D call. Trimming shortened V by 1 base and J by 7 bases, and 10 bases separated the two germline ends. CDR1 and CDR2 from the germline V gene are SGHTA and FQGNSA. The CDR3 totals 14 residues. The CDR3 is CASSLDGGSEKLFF. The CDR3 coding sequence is TGTGCCAGCAGCTTAGACGGCGGTAGTGAAAAACTGTTTTTT.

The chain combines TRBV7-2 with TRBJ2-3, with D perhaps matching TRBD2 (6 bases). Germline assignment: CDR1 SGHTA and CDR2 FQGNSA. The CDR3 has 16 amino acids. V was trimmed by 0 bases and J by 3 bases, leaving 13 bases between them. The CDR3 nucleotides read TGTGCCAGCAGCTTAGCGGGGGGTAGCGCAACAGATACGCAGTATTTT. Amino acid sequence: CASSLAGGSATDTQYF.

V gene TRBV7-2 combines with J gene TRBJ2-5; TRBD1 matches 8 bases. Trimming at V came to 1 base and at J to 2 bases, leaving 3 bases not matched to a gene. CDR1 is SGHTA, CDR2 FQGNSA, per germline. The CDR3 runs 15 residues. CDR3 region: CASSLVTGGQETQYF. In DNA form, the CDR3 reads TGTGCCAGCAGCTTAGTTACAGGGGGGCAAGAGACCCAGTACTTC.

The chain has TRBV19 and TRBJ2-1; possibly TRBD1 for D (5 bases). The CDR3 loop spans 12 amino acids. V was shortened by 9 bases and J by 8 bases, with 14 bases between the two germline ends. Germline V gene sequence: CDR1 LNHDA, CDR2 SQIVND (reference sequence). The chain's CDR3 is CASSNWGYEQFF. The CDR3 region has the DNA TGTGCCAGCTCTAACTGGGGCTATGAGCAGTTCTTC.

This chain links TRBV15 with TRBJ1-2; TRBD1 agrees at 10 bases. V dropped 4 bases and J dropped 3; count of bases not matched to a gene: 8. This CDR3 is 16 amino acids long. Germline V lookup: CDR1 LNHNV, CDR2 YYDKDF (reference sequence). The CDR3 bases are TGTGCCACCAGCACCGGGACAGGGGCCCTCTACTATGGCTACACCTTC. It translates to CATSTGTGALYYGYTF.

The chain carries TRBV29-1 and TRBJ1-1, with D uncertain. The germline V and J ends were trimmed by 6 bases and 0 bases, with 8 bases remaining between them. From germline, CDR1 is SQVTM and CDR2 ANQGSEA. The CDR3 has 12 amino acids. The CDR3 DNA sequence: TGCAGCGTGAACAGCATGAACACTGAAGCTTTCTTT. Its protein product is CSVNSMNTEAFF.

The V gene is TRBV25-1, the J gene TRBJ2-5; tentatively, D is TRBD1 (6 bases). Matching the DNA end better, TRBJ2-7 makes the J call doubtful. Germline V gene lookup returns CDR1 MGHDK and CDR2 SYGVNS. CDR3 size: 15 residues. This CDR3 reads CATQPFYGQSYEQYF. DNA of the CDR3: TGTGCCACCCAACCTTTCTACGGACAGTCCTACGAGCAGTACTTC.

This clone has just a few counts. CDR3 sequence: CASSLGLEGTQYF. CDR3 nucleotides: TGTGCCAGCAGCCTAGGCCTGGAGGGTACGCAGTATTTT. This sequence joins TRBV27 and TRBJ2-3; D may be TRBD2 (6 bases). V lost 6 bases and J lost 8, with 15 bases in between. In germline, CDR1 is MNHEY, CDR2 SMNVEV (reference sequence). This CDR3 is built from 13 residues.

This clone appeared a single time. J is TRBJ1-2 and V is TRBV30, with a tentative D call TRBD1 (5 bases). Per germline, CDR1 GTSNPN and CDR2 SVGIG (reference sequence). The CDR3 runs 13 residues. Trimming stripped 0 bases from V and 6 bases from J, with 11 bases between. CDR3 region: CAWSVGGSDGYTF. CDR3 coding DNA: TGTGCCTGGAGTGTGGGGGGGTCCGATGGCTACACCTTC.

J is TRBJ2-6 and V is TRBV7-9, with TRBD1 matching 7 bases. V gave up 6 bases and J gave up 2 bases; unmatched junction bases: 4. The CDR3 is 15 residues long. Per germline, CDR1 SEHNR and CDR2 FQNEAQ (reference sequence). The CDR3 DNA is TGTGCCAGCAGTCGACAGGGCGCTGGGGCCAACGTCCTGACTTTC. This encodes CASSRQGAGANVLTF.

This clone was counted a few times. CDR3 in amino acids: CASSIGTLTQYF. CDR3 DNA: TGTGCCAGCAGCATCGGGACTCTTACGCAGTATTTT. The chain joins TRBV7-2 to TRBJ2-3; D may be TRBD2 (6 bases). V lost 5 bases and J lost 8, with 11 bases in between. The germline V gene encodes CDR1 SGHTA and CDR2 FQGNSA. The CDR3 is 12 residues long.

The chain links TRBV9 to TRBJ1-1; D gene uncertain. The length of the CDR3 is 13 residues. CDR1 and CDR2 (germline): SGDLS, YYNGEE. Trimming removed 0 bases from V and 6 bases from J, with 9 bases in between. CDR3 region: CASSVATRAEAFF. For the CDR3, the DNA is TGTGCCAGCAGCGTAGCTACGAGGGCTGAAGCTTTCTTT.

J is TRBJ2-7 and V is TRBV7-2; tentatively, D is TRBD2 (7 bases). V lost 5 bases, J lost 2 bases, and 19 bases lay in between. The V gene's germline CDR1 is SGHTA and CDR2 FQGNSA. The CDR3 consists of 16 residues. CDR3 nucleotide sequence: TGTGCCAGCAGCCCTCTCGGGGGCCGGGGGGCCTACGAGCAGTACTTC. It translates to CASSPLGGRGAYEQYF.

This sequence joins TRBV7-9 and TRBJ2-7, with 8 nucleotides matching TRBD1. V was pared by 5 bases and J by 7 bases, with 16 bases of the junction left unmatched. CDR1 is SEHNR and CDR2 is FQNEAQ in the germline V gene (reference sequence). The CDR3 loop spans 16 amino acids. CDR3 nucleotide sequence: TGTGCCAGCAGCCTTAAAGCCGGACAGGGAACGCTAGAGCAGTACTTC. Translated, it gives CASSLKAGQGTLEQYF.

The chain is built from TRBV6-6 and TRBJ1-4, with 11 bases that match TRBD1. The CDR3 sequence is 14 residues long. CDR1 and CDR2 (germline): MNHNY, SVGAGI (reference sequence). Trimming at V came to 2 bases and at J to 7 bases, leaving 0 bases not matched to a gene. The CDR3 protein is CASSYGTGGEKLFF. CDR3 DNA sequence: TGTGCCAGCAGTTACGGGACAGGGGGTGAAAAACTGTTTTTT.

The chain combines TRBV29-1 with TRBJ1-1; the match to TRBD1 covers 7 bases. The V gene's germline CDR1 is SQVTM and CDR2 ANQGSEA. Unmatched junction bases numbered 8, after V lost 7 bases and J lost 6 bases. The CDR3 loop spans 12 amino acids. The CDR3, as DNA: TGCAGCGCTAACAGGGGTTCCGCTGAAGCTTTCTTT. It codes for CSANRGSAEAFF.

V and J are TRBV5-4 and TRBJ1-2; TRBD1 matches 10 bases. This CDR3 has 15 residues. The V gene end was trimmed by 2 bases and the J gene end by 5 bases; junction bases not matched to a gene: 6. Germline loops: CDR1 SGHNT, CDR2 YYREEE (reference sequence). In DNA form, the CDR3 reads TGTGCCAGCAGCTTCGTGGACAGGGGGGGATATGGCTACACCTTC. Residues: CASSFVDRGGYGYTF.

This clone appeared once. The CDR3 coding sequence is TGTGCCAGCAGTGAACCCTTTGACAGGGGGGATCAGCCCCAGCATTTT. It translates to CASSEPFDRGDQPQHF. The V and J genes are TRBV2 and TRBJ1-5, with 9 positions matching TRBD1. The germline gives CDR1 SNHLY, CDR2 FYNNEI. CDR3 length equals 16 residues. Trimming at V came to 2 bases and at J to 5 bases, leaving 7 bases not matched to a gene.

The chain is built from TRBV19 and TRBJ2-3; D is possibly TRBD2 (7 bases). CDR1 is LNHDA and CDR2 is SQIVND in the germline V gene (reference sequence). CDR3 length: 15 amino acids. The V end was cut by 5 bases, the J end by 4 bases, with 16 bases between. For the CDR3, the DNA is TGTGCCAGTAGTGGCCTAGGGGGAGGGCCAGATACGCAGTATTTT. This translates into CASSGLGGGPDTQYF.

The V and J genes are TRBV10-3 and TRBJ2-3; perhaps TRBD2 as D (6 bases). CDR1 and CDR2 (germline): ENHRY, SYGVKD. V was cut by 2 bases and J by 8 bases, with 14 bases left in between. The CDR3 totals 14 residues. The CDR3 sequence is CAISEASPGGTQYF. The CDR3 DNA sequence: TGTGCCATCAGTGAGGCCTCCCCCGGGGGTACGCAGTATTTT.

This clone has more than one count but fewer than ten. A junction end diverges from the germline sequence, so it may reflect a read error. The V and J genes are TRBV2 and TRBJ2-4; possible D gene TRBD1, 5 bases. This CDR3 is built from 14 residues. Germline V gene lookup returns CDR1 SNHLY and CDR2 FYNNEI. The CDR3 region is CASRPGMAKNSQYF. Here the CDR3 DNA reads TGTGCCAGCAGGCCAGGGATGGCCAAAAACAGTCAGTACTTC.

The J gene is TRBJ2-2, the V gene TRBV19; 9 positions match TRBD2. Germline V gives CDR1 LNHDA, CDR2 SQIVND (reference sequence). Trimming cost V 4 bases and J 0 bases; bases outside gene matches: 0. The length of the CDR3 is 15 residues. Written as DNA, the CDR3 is TGTGCCAGTAGTACTAGCGGGACGAACACCGGGGAGCTGTTTTTT. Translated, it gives CASSTSGTNTGELFF.